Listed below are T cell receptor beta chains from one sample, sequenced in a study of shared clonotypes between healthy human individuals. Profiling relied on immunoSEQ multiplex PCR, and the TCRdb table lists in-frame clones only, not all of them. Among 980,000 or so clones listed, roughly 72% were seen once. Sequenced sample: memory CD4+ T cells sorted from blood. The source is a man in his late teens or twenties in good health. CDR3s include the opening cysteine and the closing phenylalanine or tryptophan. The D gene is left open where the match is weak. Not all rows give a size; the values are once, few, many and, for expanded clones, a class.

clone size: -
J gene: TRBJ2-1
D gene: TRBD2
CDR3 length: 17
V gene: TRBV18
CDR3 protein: CASSPPNLAGGSNEQFF
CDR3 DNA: TGTGCCAGCTCACCACCAAATCTAGCGGGGGGGTCGAATGAGCAGTTCTTC

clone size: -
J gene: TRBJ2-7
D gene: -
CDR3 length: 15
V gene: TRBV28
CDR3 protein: CASSLKSRQSYEQYF
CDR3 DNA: TGTGCCAGCAGTTTAAAGTCGAGACAGTCCTACGAGCAGTACTTC

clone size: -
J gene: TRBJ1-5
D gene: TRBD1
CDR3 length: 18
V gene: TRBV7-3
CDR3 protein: CASSLRTGAGGSNQPQHF
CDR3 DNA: TGTGCCAGCAGCTTAAGGACAGGGGCAGGTGGGAGCAATCAGCCCCAGCATTTT

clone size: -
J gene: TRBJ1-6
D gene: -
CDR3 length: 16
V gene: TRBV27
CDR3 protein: CASSYGGGFVTSPLHF
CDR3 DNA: TGTGCCAGCAGTTACGGGGGGGGCTTCGTTACTTCACCCCTCCACTTT

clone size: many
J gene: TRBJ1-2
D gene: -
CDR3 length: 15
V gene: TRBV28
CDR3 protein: CASSTTWTANYGYTF
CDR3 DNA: TGTGCCAGCAGCACGACATGGACAGCTAACTATGGCTACACCTTC

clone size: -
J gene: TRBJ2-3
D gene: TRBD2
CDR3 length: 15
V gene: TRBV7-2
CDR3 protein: CASSFLAGSTDTQYF
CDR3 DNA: TGTGCCAGCAGCTTTCTAGCGGGTAGCACAGATACGCAGTATTTT

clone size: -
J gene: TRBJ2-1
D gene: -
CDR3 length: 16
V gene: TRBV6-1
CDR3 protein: CASSEVRSGSYNEQFF
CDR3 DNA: TGTGCCAGCAGTGAGGTTCGGTCGGGGTCCTACAATGAGCAGTTCTTC

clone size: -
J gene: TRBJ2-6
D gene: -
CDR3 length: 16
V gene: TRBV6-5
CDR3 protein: CASSLQGRSGANVLTF
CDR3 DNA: TGTGCCAGCAGTTTGCAGGGGCGCTCTGGGGCCAACGTCCTGACTTTC

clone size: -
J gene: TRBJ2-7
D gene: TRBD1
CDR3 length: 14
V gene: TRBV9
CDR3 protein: CASSVSGQGYEQYF
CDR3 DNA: TGTGCCAGCAGCGTATCGGGACAGGGGTACGAGCAGTACTTC

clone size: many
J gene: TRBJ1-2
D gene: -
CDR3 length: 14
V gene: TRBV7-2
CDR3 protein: CASSLPQDAGGYTF
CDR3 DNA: TGTGCCAGCAGCTTACCGCAGGATGCTGGTGGCTACACCTTC

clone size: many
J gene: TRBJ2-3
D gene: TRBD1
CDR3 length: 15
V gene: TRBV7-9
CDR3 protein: CASSLEQGGTDTQYF
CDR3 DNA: TGTGCCAGCAGCTTAGAGCAGGGGGGCACAGATACGCAGTATTTT

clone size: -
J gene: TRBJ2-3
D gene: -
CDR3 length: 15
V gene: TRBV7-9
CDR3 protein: CASSLAGTSTDTQYF
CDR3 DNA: TGTGCCAGCAGCTTAGCGGGAACTAGCACAGATACGCAGTATTTT

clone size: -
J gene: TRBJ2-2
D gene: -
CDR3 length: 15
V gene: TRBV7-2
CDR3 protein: CASSLQRGSTGELFF
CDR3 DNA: TGTGCCAGCAGCTTACAAAGGGGAAGCACCGGGGAGCTGTTTTTT

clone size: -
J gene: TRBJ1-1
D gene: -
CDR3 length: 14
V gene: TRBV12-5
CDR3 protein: CASGLSGTGTEAFF
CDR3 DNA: TGTGCTAGTGGTTTGTCAGGGACGGGAACTGAAGCTTTCTTT

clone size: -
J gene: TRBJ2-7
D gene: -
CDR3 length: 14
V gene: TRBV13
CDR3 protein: CASSLTLRDYEQYF
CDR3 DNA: TGTGCCAGCAGCTTAACCTTGCGGGACTACGAGCAGTACTTC

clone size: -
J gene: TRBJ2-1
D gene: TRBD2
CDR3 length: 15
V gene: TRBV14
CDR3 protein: CASSQLRTSGNEQFF
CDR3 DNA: TGTGCCAGCAGCCAATTAAGGACTAGCGGGAATGAGCAGTTCTTC

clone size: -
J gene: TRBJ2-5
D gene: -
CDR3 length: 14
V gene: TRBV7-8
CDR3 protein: CASSLGSQQETQYF
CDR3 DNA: TGTGCCAGCAGCTTAGGGAGTCAGCAAGAGACCCAGTACTTC

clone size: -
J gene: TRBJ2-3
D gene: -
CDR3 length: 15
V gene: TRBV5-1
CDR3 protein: CASSWNGEGPDTQYF
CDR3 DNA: TGCGCCAGCAGTTGGAACGGGGAAGGACCAGATACGCAGTATTTT

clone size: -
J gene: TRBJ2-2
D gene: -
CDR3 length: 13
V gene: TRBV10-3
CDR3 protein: CAISEQNTGELFF
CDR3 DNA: TGTGCCATCAGTGAGCAGAACACCGGGGAGCTGTTTTTT

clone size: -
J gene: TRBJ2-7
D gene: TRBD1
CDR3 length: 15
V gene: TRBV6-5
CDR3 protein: CASSYERQGPYEQYF
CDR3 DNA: TGTGCCAGCAGTTACGAACGACAGGGACCCTACGAGCAGTACTTC

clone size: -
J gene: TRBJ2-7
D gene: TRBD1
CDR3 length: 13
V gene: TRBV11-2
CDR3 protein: CASSRDRPYEQYF
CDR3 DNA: TGTGCCAGCAGCCGGGACAGACCCTACGAGCAGTACTTC

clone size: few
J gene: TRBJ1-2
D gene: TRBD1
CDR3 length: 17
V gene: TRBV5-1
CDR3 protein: CASSLDDTGTGGGGYTF
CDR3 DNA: TGCGCCAGCAGCTTGGACGACACCGGGACAGGGGGAGGTGGCTACACCTTC

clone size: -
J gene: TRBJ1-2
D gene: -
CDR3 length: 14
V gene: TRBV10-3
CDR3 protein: CAISESGQGYGYTF
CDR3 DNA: TGTGCCATCAGTGAGTCTGGACAAGGGTATGGCTACACCTTC

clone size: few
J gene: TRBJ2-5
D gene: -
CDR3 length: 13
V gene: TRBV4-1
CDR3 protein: CASSTGTQETQYF
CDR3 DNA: TGCGCCAGCAGCACCGGGACCCAAGAGACCCAGTACTTC

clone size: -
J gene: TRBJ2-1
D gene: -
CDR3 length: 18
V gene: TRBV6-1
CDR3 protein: CASSEYPPHRASGNEQFF
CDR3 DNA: TGTGCCAGCAGTGAATACCCTCCACACAGGGCCTCGGGCAATGAGCAGTTCTTC

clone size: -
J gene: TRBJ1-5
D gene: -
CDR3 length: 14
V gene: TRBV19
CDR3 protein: CATQETGIYQPQHF
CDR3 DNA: TGTGCCACCCAGGAGACCGGGATATATCAGCCCCAGCATTTT